The sample holds many counts of the clone carrying this T cell receptor beta chain. Its cognate antigen is unknown. Libraries of TCR beta came from iRepertoire HTBI primers plus Arm-PCR of CDR3 regions. MiXCR, applied by TCRdb to the multiplex PCR reads, yields one record per CDR3 protein. The sample contains 390,000 or so distinct CDR3 sequences, roughly 23% of which appear only once. The CDR3 runs 16 residues. Deletions cut 5 bases from V and 1 base from J, with 17 bases between. CDR1 is MDHEN and CDR2 is SYDVKM in the germline V gene. The data originate from a study of regulatory T cells in long-lasting Graves disease. Whole-study findings and limits: Having only a small sample size may have limited accuracy.

The time point was: persistent/refractory GD, antithyroid drugs over 5 years with positive TRAb. Scientists built the TCR library using RNA that was extracted from PBMCs. This specimen consisted of peripheral blood mononuclear cells (PBMCs), obtained when the disease was refractory, from a patient treated with antithyroid drugs. This receptor was taken from a woman between 40 and 55 years old with Graves disease. V usage is TRBV28 and J usage is TRBJ1-2; unclear D gene. The CDR3 DNA is TGTGCCAGCAGTGCCTTGGGAGGGAAATATAACTATGGCTACACCTTC. Its protein is CASSALGGKYNYGYTF.